One sample yielded the 29 T cell receptor beta chains listed below, sequenced in a study of blood T cells in healthy people across ages. Primers used in a second PCR of about 7 to 12 cycles were a sample-barcoded 5' primer and a J-beta primer mix. MiXCR was run by TCRdb on the 5' RACE reads, yielding one entry per CDR3 protein. The table has around 320,000 distinct CDR3 sequences, about 25% seen once. The specimen was blood. The receptors were sampled from a woman in her 70s in good health.

The chain carries TRBV29-1 and TRBJ2-4, with D possibly TRBD2 on 5 matching bases. The V gene lost 3 bases and the J gene lost 7 bases, with 7 bases spanning the gap. Germline CDR1 SQVTM, CDR2 ANQGSEA. This CDR3 is 11 amino acids long. The CDR3 loop is CSVDDYNIQYF. CDR3 nucleotides: TGCAGCGTTGATGACTACAACATTCAGTACTTC.

V and J are TRBV7-9 and TRBJ2-1, with D possibly matching TRBD2 (6 bases). This CDR3 spans 14 amino acids. The germline gives CDR1 SEHNR, CDR2 FQNEAQ (reference sequence). Trimming cost V 1 base and J 5 bases, with 9 bases left between them. CDR3 residues: CASSLGSGHNEQFF. The CDR3, as DNA: TGTGCCAGCAGCTTAGGTAGCGGACACAATGAGCAGTTCTTC.

This clonotype was seen only a few times. This rearrangement joins TRBV28 to TRBJ2-5; D ambiguous. This CDR3 has 13 residues. V was clipped by 5 bases and J by 5 bases, with 12 bases between them. Per germline, CDR1 MDHEN and CDR2 SYDVKM. The DNA of the CDR3 is TGTGCCAGCAGTCGGACCCCAAGGGAGACCCAGTACTTC. Translated: CASSRTPRETQYF.

The chain combines TRBV28 with TRBJ2-1, with TRBD1 matching over 8 bases. The DNA end is a closer match to TRBJ2-7, so the J assignment may be wrong. CDR1 is MDHEN, CDR2 SYDVKM, per germline. The CDR3 has 15 residues. The CDR3 region is CASSSRTGPSYEQYF. CDR3 bases: TGTGCCAGCAGTTCACGGACAGGGCCCTCCTACGAGCAGTACTTC.

The chain employs TRBV20-1 and TRBJ2-7; D perhaps matches TRBD2 (7 bases). Trimming pared 0 bases from V and 7 bases from J, leaving 16 bases between. Germline-derived CDR1 and CDR2 are DFQATT and SNEGSKA (reference sequence). The CDR3 length is 14 residues. DNA of the CDR3: TGCAGTGCTAGAGATATCAGGGGAGGGCGGGAGCAGTACTTC. Amino acid sequence: CSARDIRGGREQYF.

V and J are TRBV4-3 and TRBJ2-3, with a weak D call TRBD1 (6 bases). This CDR3 is 17 amino acids long. Germline V gene data show CDR1 as LGHNA and CDR2 as YSLEER. The V gene lost 1 base and the J gene lost 0 bases, with 14 bases spanning the gap. In DNA, the CDR3 is TGCGCCAGCAGCCAAGCTCCCAGGGGAAGTAGCACAGATACGCAGTATTTT. This translates into CASSQAPRGSSTDTQYF.

This clonotype was picked up a small number of times. The genes are TRBV20-1 and TRBJ1-6, with a tentative D call TRBD1 (5 bases). Germline CDR1 and CDR2: DFQATT and SNEGSKA (reference sequence). V was cut by 2 bases and J by 7 bases, with 9 bases left in between. The CDR3 runs 13 residues. This CDR3 is CSARQGGNSPLHF. The CDR3 region has the DNA TGCAGTGCTAGACAGGGTGGAAATTCACCCCTCCACTTT.

This clonotype was observed a few times. This rearrangement joins TRBV28 to TRBJ2-5; D might be TRBD1 (7 bases). Germline V gives CDR1 MDHEN, CDR2 SYDVKM. This CDR3 comprises 15 residues. Trimming took 4 bases from V and 11 from J, leaving 23 bases between them. CDR3 sequence reads: CASSSKDRRSREQYF. CDR3 in DNA: TGTGCCAGCAGTTCGAAGGACAGGAGGTCTCGGGAGCAGTACTTC.

This clonotype has just a few counts. Compared with germline, one end of the junction differs, possibly owing to a read error. This rearrangement joins TRBV7-7 to TRBJ2-5; D is possibly TRBD1 (5 bases). The CDR3 covers 13 residues. Per germline, CDR1 SSHAT and CDR2 FNYEAQ (reference sequence). The CDR3 region has the DNA TGTGCTAGCAGCTTAAGTCAGGGCGAGGCCCTGTACTTC. Amino acids: CASSLSQGEALYF.

The table lists this clonotype with a few counts. This CDR3 reads CASSLQAGGRTDTQYF. In DNA form, the CDR3 reads TGCGCCAGCAGCCTACAGGCGGGCGGCCGCACAGATACGCAGTATTTT. The chain couples TRBV4-3 to TRBJ2-3; D might be TRBD1 or TRBD2, each matching 5 bases. Looked up from germline, CDR1 is LGHNA and CDR2 is YSLEER. The CDR3 contains 16 residues. Trimming pared 4 bases from V and 1 base from J, leaving 15 bases between.

This clonotype was seen repeatedly, ten times or more. This rearrangement joins TRBV7-2 to TRBJ2-1; 7 bases fit TRBD2. The V gene end was trimmed by 0 bases and the J gene end by 7 bases; junction bases not matched to a gene: 15. The CDR3 extends over 18 amino acids. Germline V gene sequence: CDR1 SGHTA, CDR2 FQGNSA. CDR3 DNA sequence: TGTGCCAGCAGCTTAGCGTATGGGCAGCCTCGAGCGGGGAATGAGCAGTTCTTC. Its protein product is CASSLAYGQPRAGNEQFF. Together with reference TRBV7-2 and TRBJ2-1, the CDR3 gives the full variable domain: GAGVSQSPSNKVTEKGKDVELRCDPISGHTALYWYRQSLGQGLEFLIYFQGNSAPDKSGLPSDRFSAERTGGSVSTLTIQRTQQEDSAVYLCASSLAYGQPRAGNEQFFGPGTRLTVL.

The sample holds a few counts of this clonotype. The chain recombines TRBV2 with TRBJ2-5, with 10 bases matching TRBD1. The J call is in doubt because the DNA end fits TRBJ2-7 better. The CDR3 runs to 15 residues. The germline V gene has CDR1 SNHLY and CDR2 FYNNEI. The CDR3 reads CASSEDRGAGYEQYF. The CDR3 DNA reads TGTGCCAGCAGCGAGGACAGGGGGGCGGGATACGAGCAGTACTTC.

This clonotype was counted at least ten times. The chain is built from TRBV6-6 and TRBJ1-2, with unresolved D. Trimming stripped 5 bases from V and 3 bases from J, with 4 bases between. This CDR3 contains 11 residues. Per the germline V gene, CDR1 is MNHNY and CDR2 is SVGAGI (reference sequence). The CDR3 protein is CASSPDYGYTF. In nucleotides, the CDR3 is TGTGCCAGCAGTCCAGACTATGGCTACACCTTC.

The genes are TRBV11-2 and TRBJ2-6, with 8 nucleotides matching TRBD1. CDR1 and CDR2 (germline): SGHAT, FQNNGV. The CDR3 consists of 16 residues. V lost 5 bases and J lost 1; bases outside the gene matches: 4. CDR3 coding DNA: TGTGCCAGCAGCCGCGACAGGGGTTCTGGGGCCAACGTCCTGACTTTC. Amino acid sequence: CASSRDRGSGANVLTF. Combining the CDR3 with reference TRBV11-2 and TRBJ2-6 gives the whole variable domain EAGVAQSPRYKIIEKRQSVAFWCNPISGHATLYWYQQILGQGPKLLIQFQNNGVVDDSQLPKDRFSAERLKGVDSTLKIQPAKLEDSAVYLCASSRDRGSGANVLTFGAGSRLTVL.

Only a few counts were recorded for this clonotype. The rearrangement links TRBV20-1 to TRBJ2-2; either TRBD1 or TRBD2 may supply D (6 bases each). V shed 0 bases and J shed 5 bases, with 16 bases lying between them. CDR3 length equals 16 residues. Germline V gives CDR1 DFQATT, CDR2 SNEGSKA (reference sequence). For the CDR3, the DNA is TGCAGTGCTAGAGATGGACGAAAAGGGGGGACCGGGGAGCTGTTTTTT. The encoded protein is CSARDGRKGGTGELFF.

The V gene is TRBV15, the J gene TRBJ2-5; 7 bases agree with TRBD2. The CDR3 covers 14 residues. V dropped 1 base and J dropped 7; count of bases not matched to a gene: 6. Germline V CDR1 and CDR2: LNHNV, YYDKDF (reference sequence). The CDR3 loop reads CATSRVAGVGTQYF. CDR3 in DNA: TGTGCCACCAGCAGAGTTGCGGGAGTAGGGACCCAGTACTTC.

The table lists this clonotype with a few counts. One end of the junction is discordant with germline, which a read error may explain. The chain couples TRBV28 to TRBJ2-1, with 11 positions matching TRBD1. Germline assignment: CDR1 MDHEN and CDR2 SYDVKM. This CDR3 is 12 amino acids long. CDR3 amino acids: CASSLLGDRGIF. The CDR3 nucleotides are TGTGCCAGCAGTCTGCTGGGGGACAGGGGGATCTTC. The complete variable domain, with remaining parts taken from reference TRBV28 and TRBJ2-1, reads DVKVTQSSRYLVKRTGEKVFLECVQDMDHENMFWYRQDPGLGLRLIYFSYDVKMKEKGDIPEGYSVSREKKERFSLILESASTNQTSMYLCASSLLGDRGIFGPGTRLTVL.

This clonotype was seen a few times. The rearrangement uses TRBV20-1 and TRBJ1-2; 7 bases line up with TRBD1. V dropped 0 bases and J dropped 7; count of bases not matched to a gene: 11. Germline lookup yields CDR1 DFQATT and CDR2 SNEGSKA (reference sequence). The CDR3 has 15 amino acids. The CDR3 loop reads CSARDLRDSQGGYTF. In DNA, the CDR3 is TGCAGTGCTAGAGACCTACGGGACAGCCAAGGTGGCTACACCTTC.

This clonotype has a handful of counts. This rearrangement joins TRBV5-1 to TRBJ2-3; 8 bases match TRBD2. After removal of 1 base from V and 8 bases from J, the junction contained 9 bases not matched to a gene. The CDR3 spans 15 residues. Germline V gives CDR1 SGHRS, CDR2 YFSETQ. In DNA, the CDR3 is TGCGCCAGCAGCTTGAGGGTAGCGGGACCCGGTACGCAGTATTTT. Its translation: CASSLRVAGPGTQYF.

The CDR3 region is CASSRGTANTGELFF. The CDR3 DNA is TGTGCCAGCAGTCGCGGGACCGCCAACACCGGGGAGCTGTTTTTT. This chain links TRBV7-9 with TRBJ2-2; weak D call: TRBD2 (6 bases). The V and J ends lost 6 bases and 2 bases respectively, with 13 bases between them. Germline CDR1 SEHNR, CDR2 FQNEAQ (reference sequence). This CDR3 has 15 residues.

The chain combines TRBV10-2 with TRBJ2-7; 10 bases are a match to TRBD2. Germline V CDR1 and CDR2: WSHSY, SAAADI. The CDR3 has 15 amino acids. Trimming at V came to 5 bases and at J to 5 bases, leaving 9 bases not matched to a gene. The CDR3, as DNA: TGCGCCAGCAGTCTAACTAGCGGGAATGAGGACGAGCAGTACTTC. The encoded protein is CASSLTSGNEDEQYF.

This clonotype was recorded at least ten times. The chain recombines TRBV29-1 with TRBJ1-5; 8 nucleotides align to TRBD1. Germline V gives CDR1 SQVTM, CDR2 ANQGSEA. The CDR3 runs 15 residues. V shed 0 bases and J 3 bases; nucleotides not matched to a gene: 4. This CDR3 reads CSVEEGQGANQPQHF. DNA of the CDR3: TGCAGCGTTGAAGAGGGGCAGGGGGCCAATCAGCCCCAGCATTTT.

The chain couples TRBV2 to TRBJ2-7, with D possibly matching TRBD2 (5 bases). CDR1 and CDR2 (germline): SNHLY, FYNNEI. V shed 7 bases and J shed 7 bases, with 23 bases lying between them. The CDR3 contains 15 residues. CDR3 sequence reads: CASTQSGSSKGEQYF. In nucleotides, the CDR3 is TGTGCCAGCACCCAATCGGGGTCATCCAAGGGTGAGCAGTACTTC.

J is TRBJ2-1 and V is TRBV29-1, with a tentative D call TRBD2 (6 bases). The length of the CDR3 is 15 residues. Per germline, CDR1 SQVTM and CDR2 ANQGSEA. V shed 3 bases and J shed 6 bases, with 18 bases lying between them. DNA for the CDR3: TGCAGCGTTGATTGGTTGGCGGAGGGTCGCAATGAGCAGTTCTTC. Its translation: CSVDWLAEGRNEQFF.

This clonotype was observed a handful of times. DNA for the CDR3: TGTGCCAGCAGCTTGCCCGTCCTTGAGGACACAGATACGCAGTATTTT. Translating gives CASSLPVLEDTDTQYF. The chain joins TRBV7-9 to TRBJ2-3, with no clear D. Per the germline V gene, CDR1 is SEHNR and CDR2 is FQNEAQ (reference sequence). V was pared by 3 bases and J by 2 bases, with 15 bases between. There are 16 residues in the CDR3.

The chain combines TRBV2 with TRBJ1-2; no firm D call. The germline CDR1 and CDR2 sequences are SNHLY and FYNNEI. V was trimmed by 1 base and J by 0 bases, leaving 6 bases between them. This CDR3 has 14 residues. The CDR3 DNA sequence: TGTGCCAGCAGTGAAGAGTCGGCTAACTATGGCTACACCTTC. Translating gives CASSEESANYGYTF.

This clonotype came up a few times. The gene calls are TRBV5-6 and TRBJ2-1; D is perhaps TRBD1 or TRBD2 (5 bases each). The V and J ends lost 0 bases and 5 bases respectively, with 9 bases between them. This CDR3 has 14 residues. Germline CDR1 SGHDT, CDR2 YYEEEE. CDR3 nucleotide sequence: TGTGCCAGCAGCTTGGCCCTGGGGGACAATGAGCAGTTCTTC. Translated, it gives CASSLALGDNEQFF.

The chain couples TRBV24-1 to TRBJ2-5, with TRBD1 identical over 7 bases. The J call is in doubt because the DNA end fits TRBJ2-1 better. This CDR3 comprises 17 residues. CDR1 KGHDR and CDR2 SFDVKD come from the germline V gene. CDR3 sequence reads: CATSDPSPTGSFNEQFF. The DNA for the CDR3 is TGTGCCACCAGTGATCCCTCCCCGACAGGGTCGTTCAATGAGCAGTTCTTC.

This clonotype was observed a few times. The chain uses TRBV19 and TRBJ1-2; no reliable D call. Germline CDR1 is LNHDA and CDR2 is SQIVND (reference sequence). V lost 3 bases to trimming and J lost 6 bases, with 14 bases between them. This CDR3 has 14 residues. The CDR3 loop is CASSMGRETDGYTF. The CDR3 nucleotides read TGTGCCAGTAGTATGGGGAGGGAGACGGATGGCTACACCTTC.